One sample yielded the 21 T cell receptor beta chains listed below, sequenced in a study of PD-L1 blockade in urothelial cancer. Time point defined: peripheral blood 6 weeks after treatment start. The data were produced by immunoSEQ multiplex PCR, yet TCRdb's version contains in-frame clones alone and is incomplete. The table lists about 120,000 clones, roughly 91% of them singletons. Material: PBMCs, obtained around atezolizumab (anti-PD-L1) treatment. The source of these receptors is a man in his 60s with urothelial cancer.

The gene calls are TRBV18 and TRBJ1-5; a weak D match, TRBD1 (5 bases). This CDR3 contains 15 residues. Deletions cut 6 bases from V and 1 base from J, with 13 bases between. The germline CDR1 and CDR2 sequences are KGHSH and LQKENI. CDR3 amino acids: CASSQGRGSNQPQHF. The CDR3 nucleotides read TGTGCCAGCTCCCAAGGGAGGGGAAGCAATCAGCCCCAGCATTTT.

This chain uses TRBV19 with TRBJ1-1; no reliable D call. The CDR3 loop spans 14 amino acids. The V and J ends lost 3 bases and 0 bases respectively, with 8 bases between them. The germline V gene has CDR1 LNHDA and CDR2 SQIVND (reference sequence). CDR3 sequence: CASSIAVLNTEAFF. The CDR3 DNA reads TGTGCCAGTAGTATCGCGGTCCTGAACACTGAAGCTTTCTTT.

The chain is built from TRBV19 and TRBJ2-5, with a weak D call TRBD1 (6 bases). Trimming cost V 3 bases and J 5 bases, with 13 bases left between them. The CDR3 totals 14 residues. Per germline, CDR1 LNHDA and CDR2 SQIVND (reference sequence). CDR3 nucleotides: TGTGCCAGTAGTATGCCAGGGGTAGGGGAGACCCAGTACTTC. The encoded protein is CASSMPGVGETQYF.

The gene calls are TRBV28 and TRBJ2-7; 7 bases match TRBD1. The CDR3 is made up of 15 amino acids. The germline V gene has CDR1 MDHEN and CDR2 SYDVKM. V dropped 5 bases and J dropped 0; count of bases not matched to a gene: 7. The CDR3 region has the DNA TGTGCCAGCAGTCTGACAGGGCTCAGCTCCTACGAGCAGTACTTC. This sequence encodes CASSLTGLSSYEQYF. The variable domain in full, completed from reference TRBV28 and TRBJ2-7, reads DVKVTQSSRYLVKRTGEKVFLECVQDMDHENMFWYRQDPGLGLRLIYFSYDVKMKEKGDIPEGYSVSREKKERFSLILESASTNQTSMYLCASSLTGLSSYEQYFGPGTRLTVT.

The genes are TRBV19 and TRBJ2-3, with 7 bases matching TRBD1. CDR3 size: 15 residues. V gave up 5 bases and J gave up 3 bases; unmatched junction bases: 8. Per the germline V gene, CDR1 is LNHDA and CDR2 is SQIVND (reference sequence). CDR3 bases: TGTGCCAGTAGTCCTCGACAGGGCCGGACAGATACGCAGTATTTT. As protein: CASSPRQGRTDTQYF.

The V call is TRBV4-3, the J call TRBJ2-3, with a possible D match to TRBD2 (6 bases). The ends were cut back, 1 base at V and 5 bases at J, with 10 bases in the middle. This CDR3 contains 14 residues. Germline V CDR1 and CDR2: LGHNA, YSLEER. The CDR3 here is CASSQGGGEDTQYF. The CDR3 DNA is TGCGCCAGCAGCCAAGGGGGCGGGGAAGATACGCAGTATTTT.

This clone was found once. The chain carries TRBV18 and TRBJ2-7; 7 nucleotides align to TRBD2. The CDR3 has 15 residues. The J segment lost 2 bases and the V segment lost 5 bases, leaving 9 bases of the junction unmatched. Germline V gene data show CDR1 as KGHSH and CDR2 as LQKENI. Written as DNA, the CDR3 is TGTGCCAGCTCATCCCCTGGCGGGAGCCCCTACGAGCAGTACTTC. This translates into CASSSPGGSPYEQYF. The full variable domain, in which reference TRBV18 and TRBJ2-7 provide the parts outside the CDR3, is NAGVMQNPRHLVRRRGQEARLRCSPMKGHSHVYWYRQLPEEGLKFMVYLQKENIIDESGMPKERFSAEFPKEGPSILRIQQVVRGDSAAYFCASSSPGGSPYEQYFGPGTRLTVT.

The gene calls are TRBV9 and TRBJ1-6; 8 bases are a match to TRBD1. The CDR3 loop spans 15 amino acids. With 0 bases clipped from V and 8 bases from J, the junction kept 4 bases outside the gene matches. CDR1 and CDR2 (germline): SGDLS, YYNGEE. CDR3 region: CASSVGQGRDSPLHF. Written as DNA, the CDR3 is TGTGCCAGCAGCGTAGGACAGGGGCGGGATTCACCCCTCCACTTT. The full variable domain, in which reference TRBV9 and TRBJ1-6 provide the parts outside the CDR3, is DSGVTQTPKHLITATGQRVTLRCSPRSGDLSVYWYQQSLDQGLQFLIQYYNGEERAKGNILERFSAQQFPDLHSELNLSSLELGDSALYFCASSVGQGRDSPLHFGNGTRLTVT.

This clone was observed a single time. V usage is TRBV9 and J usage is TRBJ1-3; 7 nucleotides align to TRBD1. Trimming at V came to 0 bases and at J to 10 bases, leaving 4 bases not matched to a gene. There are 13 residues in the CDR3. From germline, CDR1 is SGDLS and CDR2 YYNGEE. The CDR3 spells CASSVGQGATIYF. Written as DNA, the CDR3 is TGTGCCAGCAGCGTAGGACAGGGTGCAACCATATATTTT.

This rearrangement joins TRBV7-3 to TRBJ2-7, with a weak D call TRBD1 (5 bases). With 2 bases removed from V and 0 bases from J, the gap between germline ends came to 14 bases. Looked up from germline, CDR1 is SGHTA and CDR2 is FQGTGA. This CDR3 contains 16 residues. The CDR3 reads CASSLDDSSSSYEQYF. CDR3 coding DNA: TGTGCCAGCAGCTTAGACGACAGTAGTAGCTCCTACGAGCAGTACTTC.

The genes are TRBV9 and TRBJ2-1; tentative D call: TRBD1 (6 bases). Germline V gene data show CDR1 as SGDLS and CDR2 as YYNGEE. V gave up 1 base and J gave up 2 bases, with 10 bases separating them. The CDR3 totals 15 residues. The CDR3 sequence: CASSVSGTPYNEQFF. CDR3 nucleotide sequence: TGTGCCAGCAGCGTATCCGGGACACCCTACAATGAGCAGTTCTTC.

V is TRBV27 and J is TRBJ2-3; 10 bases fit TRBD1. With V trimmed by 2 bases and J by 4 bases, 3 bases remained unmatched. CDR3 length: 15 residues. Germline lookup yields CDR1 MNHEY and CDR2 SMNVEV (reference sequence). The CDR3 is CASSLSGQGADTQYF. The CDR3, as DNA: TGTGCCAGCAGTTTAAGTGGACAGGGGGCAGATACGCAGTATTTT.

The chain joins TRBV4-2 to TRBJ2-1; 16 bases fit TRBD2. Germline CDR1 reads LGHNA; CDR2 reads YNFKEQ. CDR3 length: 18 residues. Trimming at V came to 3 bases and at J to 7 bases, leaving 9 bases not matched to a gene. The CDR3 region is CASSQSGTSGRAGNEQFF. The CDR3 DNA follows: TGTGCCAGCAGCCAGTCCGGGACTAGCGGGAGGGCCGGTAATGAGCAGTTCTTC.

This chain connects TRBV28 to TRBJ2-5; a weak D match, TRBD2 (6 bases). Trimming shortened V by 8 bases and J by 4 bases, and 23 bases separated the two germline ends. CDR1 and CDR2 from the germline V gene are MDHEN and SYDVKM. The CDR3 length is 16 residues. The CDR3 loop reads CASPPGLARAGETQYF. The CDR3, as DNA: TGTGCCAGCCCCCCGGGGCTAGCGAGGGCCGGAGAGACCCAGTACTTC. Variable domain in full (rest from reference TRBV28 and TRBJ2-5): DVKVTQSSRYLVKRTGEKVFLECVQDMDHENMFWYRQDPGLGLRLIYFSYDVKMKEKGDIPEGYSVSREKKERFSLILESASTNQTSMYLCASPPGLARAGETQYFGPGTRLLVL.

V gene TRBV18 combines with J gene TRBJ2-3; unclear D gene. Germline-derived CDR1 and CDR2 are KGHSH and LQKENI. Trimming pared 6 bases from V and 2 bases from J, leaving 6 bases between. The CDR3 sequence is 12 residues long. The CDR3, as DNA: TGTGCCAGCTCCCCTCCCACAGATACGCAGTATTTT. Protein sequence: CASSPPTDTQYF.

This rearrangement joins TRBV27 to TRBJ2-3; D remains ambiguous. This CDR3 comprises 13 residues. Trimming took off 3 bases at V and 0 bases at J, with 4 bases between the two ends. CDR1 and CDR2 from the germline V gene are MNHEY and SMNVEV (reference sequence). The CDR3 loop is CASSFLSTDTQYF. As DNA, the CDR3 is TGTGCCAGCAGTTTCCTGAGCACAGATACGCAGTATTTT.

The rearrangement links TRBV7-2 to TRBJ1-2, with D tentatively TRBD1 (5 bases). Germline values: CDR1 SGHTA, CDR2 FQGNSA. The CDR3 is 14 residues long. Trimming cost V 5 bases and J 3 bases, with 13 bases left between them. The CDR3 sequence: CASSPGRVHYGYTF. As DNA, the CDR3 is TGTGCCAGCAGCCCCGGCAGGGTTCACTATGGCTACACCTTC. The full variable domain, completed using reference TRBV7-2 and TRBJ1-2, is GAGVSQSPSNKVTEKGKDVELRCDPISGHTALYWYRQSLGQGLEFLIYFQGNSAPDKSGLPSDRFSAERTGGSVSTLTIQRTQQEDSAVYLCASSPGRVHYGYTFGSGTRLTVV.

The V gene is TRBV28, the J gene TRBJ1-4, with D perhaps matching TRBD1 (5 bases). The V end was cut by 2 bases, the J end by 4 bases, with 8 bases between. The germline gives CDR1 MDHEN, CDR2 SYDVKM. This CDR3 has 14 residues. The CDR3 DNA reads TGTGCCAGCAGTTTACCCAGGGATAATGAAAAACTGTTTTTT. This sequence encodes CASSLPRDNEKLFF.

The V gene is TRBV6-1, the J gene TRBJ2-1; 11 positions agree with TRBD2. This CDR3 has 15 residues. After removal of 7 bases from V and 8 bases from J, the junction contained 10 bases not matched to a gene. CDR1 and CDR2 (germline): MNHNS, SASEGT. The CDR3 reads CASKRVAGGRDEQFF. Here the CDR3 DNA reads TGTGCCAGCAAAAGGGTAGCGGGAGGGCGCGATGAGCAGTTCTTC.

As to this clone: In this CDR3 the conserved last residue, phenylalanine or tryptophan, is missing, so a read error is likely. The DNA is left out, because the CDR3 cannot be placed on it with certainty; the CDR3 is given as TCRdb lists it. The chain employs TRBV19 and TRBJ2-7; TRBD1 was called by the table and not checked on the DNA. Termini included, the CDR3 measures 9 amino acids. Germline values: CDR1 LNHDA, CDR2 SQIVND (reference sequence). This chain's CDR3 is CASSKGTDP.

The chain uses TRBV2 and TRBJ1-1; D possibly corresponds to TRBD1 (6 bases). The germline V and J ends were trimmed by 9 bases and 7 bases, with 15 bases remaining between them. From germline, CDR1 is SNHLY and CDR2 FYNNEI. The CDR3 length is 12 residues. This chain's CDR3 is CARTGQGNEAFF. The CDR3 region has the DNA TGTGCCAGAACTGGGCAGGGGAATGAAGCTTTCTTT.